Sequencing of this TCR beta chain was carried out in a study of shared clonotypes between healthy human individuals. The CDR3 has 13 residues. Between the trimmed V and J ends, which lost 4 bases and 7 bases, there was a span of 11 bases. The germline gives CDR1 SEHNR, CDR2 FQNEAQ (reference sequence). The repertoire was sequenced with immunoSEQ multiplex PCR; TCRdb's copy has only in-frame clones and lacks some. Of about 820,000 clones in the sample, around 93% were seen once. Naive CD8 isolation took CD45RO-negative cells positively selected for CCR7 and excluded terminally differentiated effector memory CD45RA+ cells. Those who donated were healthy HIV-negative adults, with no recent acute infections or vaccinations reported. Donors, without exception, were Caucasian adults residing in Nashville, Tennessee.

This TCR was sampled from a man under 40 in good health. The sequencing input was naive CD8+ T cells sorted from blood. This rearrangement joins TRBV7-9 to TRBJ2-1; no reliable D call. The CDR3 DNA sequence: TGTGCCAGCAGCTCGCTGGACCTAAATGAGCAGTTCTTC. Translating it yields CASSSLDLNEQFF.